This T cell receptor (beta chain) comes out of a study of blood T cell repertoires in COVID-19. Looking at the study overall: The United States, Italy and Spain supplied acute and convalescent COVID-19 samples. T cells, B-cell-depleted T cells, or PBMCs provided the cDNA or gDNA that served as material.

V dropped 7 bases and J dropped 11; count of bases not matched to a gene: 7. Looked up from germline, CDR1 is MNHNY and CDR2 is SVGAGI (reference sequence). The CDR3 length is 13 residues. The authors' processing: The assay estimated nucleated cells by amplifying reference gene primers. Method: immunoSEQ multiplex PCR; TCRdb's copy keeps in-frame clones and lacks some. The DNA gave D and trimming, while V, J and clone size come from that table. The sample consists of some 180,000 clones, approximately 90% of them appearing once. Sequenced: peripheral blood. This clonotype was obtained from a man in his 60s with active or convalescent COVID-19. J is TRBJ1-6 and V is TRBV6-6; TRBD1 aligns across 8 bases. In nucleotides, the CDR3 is TGTGCCAGCAACATAGACAGGGGAACACCCCTCCACTTT. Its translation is CASNIDRGTPLHF.